The 8 T cell receptor beta chains presented below share a single source sample, sequenced in a study of human T cells and chemical hapten exposure. TCRdb itself ran the RACE reads through MiXCR, one entry per CDR3 protein. Of around 120,000 distinct CDR3 sequences listed, approximately 15% are singletons. As to time point: patch test 1, 2 weeks after DPC sensitization. Sample treatment: therapeutic diphenylcyclopropenone sensitization with weekly scalp DPC. The sample here was whole blood, taken in connection with sensitization to the hapten diphenylcyclopropenone (DPC). These receptors came from a man between 18 and 35 years old with alopecia areata. Some clones in this sample may be carry-over from other donors' samples.

This chain connects TRBV20-1 to TRBJ2-2, with a possible D match to TRBD2 (5 bases). The ends were cut back, 3 bases at V and 0 bases at J, with 8 bases in the middle. Per germline, CDR1 DFQATT and CDR2 SNEGSKA (reference sequence). CDR3 length: 14 residues. The CDR3 protein is CSASRRANTGELFF. The CDR3 coding sequence is TGCAGTGCTAGTCGGCGGGCGAACACCGGGGAGCTGTTTTTT.

In this sample, this clonotype turned up a few times. The gene calls are TRBV20-1 and TRBJ2-3, with a weak D call TRBD2 (5 bases). The CDR3 runs 12 residues. The V end was cut by 1 base, the J end by 5 bases, with 7 bases between. Germline assignment: CDR1 DFQATT and CDR2 SNEGSKA (reference sequence). The CDR3 nucleotides read TGCAGTGCTAGAGGAGCGGTAGATACGCAGTATTTT. This gives the protein CSARGAVDTQYF.

The chain is built from TRBV4-3 and TRBJ2-7; 7 bases line up with TRBD2. There are 15 residues in the CDR3. CDR1 and CDR2 from the germline V gene are LGHNA and YSLEER. V dropped 1 base and J dropped 4; count of bases not matched to a gene: 7. CDR3 residues: CASSQGLAPFYEQYV. The CDR3, as DNA: TGCGCCAGCAGCCAAGGACTAGCCCCCTTTTACGAGCAGTACGTC.

This clonotype was detected a few times. The genes are TRBV7-6 and TRBJ1-1; D is unresolved. V was pared by 1 base and J by 0 bases, with 12 bases between. Germline V CDR1 and CDR2: SGHVS, FNYEAQ. The CDR3 length is 16 residues. CDR3 sequence (DNA): TGTGCCAGCAGCTTAGTCTCCCCCCGCCTGAACACTGAAGCTTTCTTT. Translation gives CASSLVSPRLNTEAFF.

V gene TRBV24-1 combines with J gene TRBJ1-1; a weak D match, TRBD1 (5 bases). V was cut by 1 base and J by 8 bases, with 13 bases left in between. Per germline, CDR1 KGHDR and CDR2 SFDVKD. The CDR3 extends over 14 amino acids. The CDR3 here is CATSDFGRESEAFF. CDR3 sequence (DNA): TGTGCCACCAGTGATTTCGGCAGGGAGTCGGAAGCTTTCTTT.

This clonotype was counted only a few times. The chain joins TRBV29-1 to TRBJ2-3, with 10 bases lining up with TRBD1. The germline gives CDR1 SQVTM, CDR2 ANQGSEA. This CDR3 comprises 13 residues. Losses at the gene ends were 7 bases for V and 2 bases for J; bases not matched to a gene: 3. CDR3 region: CSADRGATDTQYF. In DNA, the CDR3 is TGCAGCGCGGACAGGGGGGCCACAGATACGCAGTATTTT.

The rearrangement links TRBV7-9 to TRBJ2-7, with D hard to call. The CDR3 extends over 12 amino acids. Germline CDR1 reads SEHNR; CDR2 reads FQNEAQ (reference sequence). The ends were cut back, 5 bases at V and 3 bases at J, with 8 bases in the middle. The CDR3 sequence is CASSDDLYEQYV. CDR3 DNA: TGTGCCAGCAGCGACGACCTCTACGAGCAGTACGTC.

This sequence joins TRBV7-2 and TRBJ1-3, with D perhaps TRBD1 (6 bases). The V end was cut by 5 bases, the J end by 1 base, with 9 bases between. Germline-derived CDR1 and CDR2 are SGHTA and FQGNSA. The length of the CDR3 is 14 residues. CDR3 sequence: CASSGGASGNTIYF. In DNA, the CDR3 is TGTGCCAGCAGCGGGGGGGCGTCTGGAAACACCATATATTTT.